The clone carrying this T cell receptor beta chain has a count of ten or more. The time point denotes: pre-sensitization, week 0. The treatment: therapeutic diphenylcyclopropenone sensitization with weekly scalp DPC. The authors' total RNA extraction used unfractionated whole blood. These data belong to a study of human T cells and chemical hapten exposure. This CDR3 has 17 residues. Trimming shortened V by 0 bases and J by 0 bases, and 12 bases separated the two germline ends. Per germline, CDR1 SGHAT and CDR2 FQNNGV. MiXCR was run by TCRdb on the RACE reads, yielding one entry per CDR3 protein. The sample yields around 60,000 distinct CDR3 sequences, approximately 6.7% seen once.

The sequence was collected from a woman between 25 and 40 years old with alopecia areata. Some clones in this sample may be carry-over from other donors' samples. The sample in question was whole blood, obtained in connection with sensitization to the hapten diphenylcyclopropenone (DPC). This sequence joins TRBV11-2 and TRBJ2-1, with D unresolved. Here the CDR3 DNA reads TGTGCCAGCAGCTTAGAAGGCGGATCCCCCTCCTACAATGAGCAGTTCTTC. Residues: CASSLEGGSPSYNEQFF.